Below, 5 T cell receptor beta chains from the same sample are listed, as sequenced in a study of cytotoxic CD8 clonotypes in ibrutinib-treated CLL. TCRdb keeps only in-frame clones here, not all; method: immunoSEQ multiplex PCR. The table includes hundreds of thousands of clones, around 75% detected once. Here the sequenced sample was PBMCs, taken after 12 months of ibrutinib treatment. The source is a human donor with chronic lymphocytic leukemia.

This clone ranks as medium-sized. The CDR3 is CASSQLGGNEQFF. The CDR3 bases are TGTGCCAGCAGCCAACTAGGGGGCAATGAGCAGTTCTTC. This chain links TRBV7-3 with TRBJ2-1; D might be TRBD1 (6 bases). This CDR3 spans 13 amino acids. The germline CDR1 and CDR2 sequences are SGHTA and FQGTGA. V shed 5 bases and J shed 6 bases, with 11 bases lying between them.

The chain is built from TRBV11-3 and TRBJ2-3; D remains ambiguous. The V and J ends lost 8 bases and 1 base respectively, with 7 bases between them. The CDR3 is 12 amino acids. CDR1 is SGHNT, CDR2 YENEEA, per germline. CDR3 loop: CASGAGTDTQYF. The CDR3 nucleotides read TGTGCCAGCGGCGCAGGCACAGATACGCAGTATTTT.

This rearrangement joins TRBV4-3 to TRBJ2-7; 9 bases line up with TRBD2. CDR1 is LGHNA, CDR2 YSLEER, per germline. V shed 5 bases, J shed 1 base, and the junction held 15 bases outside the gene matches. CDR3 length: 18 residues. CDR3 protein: CASSTNRLISGSSYEQYF. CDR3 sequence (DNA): TGCGCCAGCAGCACGAACCGCCTAATTAGCGGGAGTTCCTACGAGCAGTACTTC.

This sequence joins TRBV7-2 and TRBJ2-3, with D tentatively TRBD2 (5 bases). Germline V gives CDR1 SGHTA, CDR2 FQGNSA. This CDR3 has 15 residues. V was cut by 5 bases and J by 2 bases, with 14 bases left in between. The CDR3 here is CASSRDTGTTDTQYF. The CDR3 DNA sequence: TGTGCCAGCAGCCGGGATACTGGAACCACAGATACGCAGTATTTT.

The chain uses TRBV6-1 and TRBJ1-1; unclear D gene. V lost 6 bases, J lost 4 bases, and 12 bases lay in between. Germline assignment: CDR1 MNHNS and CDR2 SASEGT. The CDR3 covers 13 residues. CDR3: CASRLYSTTEAFF. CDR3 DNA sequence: TGTGCCAGCAGACTTTACAGTACCACTGAAGCTTTCTTT.